The 21 T cell receptor beta chains in this list originate from one sample, sequenced in a study of identical twins. TCRdb redid the calling of the 5' RACE reads with MiXCR, one entry per CDR3 protein. This sample has about 720,000 distinct CDR3 sequences; 8.5% to 9.5% occur once, and the top ten carry roughly 0.9%. Separately, the same data were catalogued under a study of yellow fever vaccine responses in identical twins.

Sequencing was performed on PBMCs. These receptors all come from a woman aged 18-29 years in good health.

The rearrangement uses TRBV18 and TRBJ2-7; D might be TRBD1 (6 bases). The CDR3 has 16 residues. Trimming removed 0 bases at V and 7 bases at J, with 19 bases between. Per the germline V gene, CDR1 is KGHSH and CDR2 is LQKENI. Here the CDR3 DNA reads TGTGCCAGCTCACCACCCTCAGGGGCAAATACAGGGGAGCAGTACTTC. It encodes CASSPPSGANTGEQYF.

This sequence joins TRBV7-9 and TRBJ2-5; TRBD2 matches 12 bases. V lost 6 bases, J lost 5 bases, and 7 bases stayed unmatched. The CDR3 covers 15 residues. Per the germline V gene, CDR1 is SEHNR and CDR2 is FQNEAQ (reference sequence). The CDR3 spells CASSPTSGGFETQYF. CDR3 in DNA: TGTGCCAGCAGTCCGACTAGCGGGGGTTTCGAGACCCAGTACTTC.

This clonotype was detected only a few times. The V call is TRBV6-2 or TRBV6-3, the J call TRBJ1-2, with D unresolved. The germline V gene has CDR1 MNHEY and CDR2 SVGEGT. Trimming removed 7 bases from V and 5 bases from J, with 11 bases in between. This CDR3 is 12 amino acids long. This CDR3 is CASTHREYGYTF. In DNA, the CDR3 is TGTGCCAGCACTCATAGGGAATATGGCTACACCTTC.

This clonotype came up many times. The chain joins TRBV7-9 to TRBJ2-1, with 14 bases fitting TRBD2. Germline CDR1 and CDR2: SEHNR and FQNEAQ (reference sequence). The ends lost 5 bases at V and 7 bases at J; junction bases unmatched: 4. The CDR3 is 15 amino acids. The CDR3: CASSAGTSGGNEQFF. DNA for the CDR3: TGTGCCAGCAGCGCAGGGACTAGCGGGGGAAATGAGCAGTTCTTC.

There are a few counts of this clonotype. V is TRBV29-1 and J is TRBJ2-7; D is undetermined. The germline V gene has CDR1 SQVTM and CDR2 ANQGSEA. The CDR3 loop spans 11 amino acids. The V and J ends lost 7 bases and 7 bases respectively, with 14 bases between them. As DNA, the CDR3 is TGCAGCGCCACTCGACTCGAAGAGCAGTACTTC. Its protein product is CSATRLEEQYF.

This clonotype was counted many times. This chain connects TRBV12-3 or TRBV12-4 to TRBJ2-7, with TRBD1 as a possible D gene (5 bases). This CDR3 is built from 13 residues. Trimming shortened V by 3 bases and J by 3 bases, and 9 bases separated the two germline ends. As DNA, the CDR3 is TGTGCCAGCAGTTTGGGCAGGGTCTACGAGCAGTACTTC. It is translated as CASSLGRVYEQYF.

The chain couples TRBV2 to TRBJ2-1; TRBD1 matches at 7 bases. Germline loops: CDR1 SNHLY, CDR2 FYNNEI. V shed 2 bases, J shed 6 bases, and the junction held 7 bases outside the gene matches. The CDR3 is 15 amino acids. CDR3 protein: CASSETIGQVNEQFF. The CDR3 region has the DNA TGTGCCAGCAGTGAAACAATTGGACAGGTCAATGAGCAGTTCTTC.

This clonotype occurred a few times. The CDR3 DNA follows: TGTGCCAGCAGGCCCGACAGGACCAATGAGCAGTTCTTC. This encodes CASRPDRTNEQFF. The V call is TRBV6-6, the J call TRBJ2-1; D perhaps matches TRBD1 (6 bases). V was trimmed by 6 bases and J by 6 bases, leaving 12 bases between them. The CDR3 consists of 13 residues. Germline V gives CDR1 MNHNY, CDR2 SVGAGI (reference sequence).

This clonotype came up a few times. This chain connects TRBV7-9 to TRBJ1-1; TRBD1 matches 10 bases. Germline-derived CDR1 and CDR2 are SEHNR and FQNEAQ (reference sequence). This CDR3 region has 15 residues. After removal of 4 bases from V and 7 bases from J, the junction contained 9 bases not matched to a gene. The CDR3 bases are TGTGCCAGCAGCTCCCATTCCCGGGACAGGGGTGAAGCTTTCTTT. The encoded protein is CASSSHSRDRGEAFF.

This clonotype was detected a few times. V and J are TRBV11-2 and TRBJ1-5; 7 positions match TRBD1. There are 14 residues in the CDR3. V shed 3 bases and J 9 bases; nucleotides not matched to a gene: 8. From germline, CDR1 is SGHAT and CDR2 FQNNGV. Written as DNA, the CDR3 is TGTGCCAGCAGCTTCGGAGGGGGCCAGGGGCCCCAGCATTTT. Encoded protein: CASSFGGGQGPQHF.

In this sample, this clonotype turned up a few times. The V call is TRBV6-5, the J call TRBJ1-1, with D possibly TRBD1 on 5 matching bases. The CDR3 is made up of 11 amino acids. CDR1 is MNHEY and CDR2 is SVGAGI in the germline V gene. Trimming shortened V by 7 bases and J by 6 bases, and 9 bases separated the two germline ends. CDR3 region: CASTGTSEAFF. CDR3 nucleotides: TGTGCCAGCACGGGGACTTCTGAAGCTTTCTTT.

This clonotype was seen only a few times. CDR3 loop: CAISGSDYNEQFF. The CDR3 DNA sequence: TGTGCCATCAGTGGGTCTGATTACAATGAGCAGTTCTTC. The chain uses TRBV10-3 and TRBJ2-1; no definite D call. Trimming shortened V by 4 bases and J by 4 bases, and 8 bases separated the two germline ends. The CDR3 runs to 13 residues. In germline, CDR1 is ENHRY, CDR2 SYGVKD.

The chain links TRBV18 to TRBJ1-6, with 7 bases fitting TRBD1. The CDR3 is made up of 15 amino acids. Germline loops: CDR1 KGHSH, CDR2 LQKENI. V lost 5 bases to trimming and J lost 9 bases; unmatched junction nucleotides: 10. As DNA, the CDR3 is TGTGCCAGCTCAGTACACCGGGACAGCGTTTCACCCCTCCACTTT. Protein: CASSVHRDSVSPLHF.

This clonotype was counted a few times. The chain employs TRBV29-1 and TRBJ1-2, with 9 bases fitting TRBD1. V trimming: 3 bases; J trimming: 6 bases; junction bases outside the gene matches: 5. The germline V gene encodes CDR1 SQVTM and CDR2 ANQGSEA. The CDR3 sequence is 13 residues long. CDR3 amino acids: CSVEKDRGNGYTF. CDR3 bases: TGCAGCGTTGAGAAGGACAGGGGCAATGGCTACACCTTC. The whole variable domain, filled in from reference TRBV29-1 and TRBJ1-2, reads SAVISQKPSRDICQRGTSLTIQCQVDSQVTMMFWYRQQPGQSLTLIATANQGSEATYESGFVIDKFPISRPNLTFSTLTVSNMSPEDSSIYLCSVEKDRGNGYTFGSGTRLTVV.

The sample holds a few counts of this clonotype. This chain joins TRBV6-2 or TRBV6-3 and TRBJ2-3; 12 bases match TRBD2. CDR3 length: 14 residues. Trimming took 5 bases from V and 8 from J; bases not matched to a gene: 5. Germline V gene lookup returns CDR1 MNHEY and CDR2 SVGEGT. The CDR3 sequence: CASSTRTSGITQYF. The CDR3 bases are TGTGCCAGCAGTACCAGGACTAGCGGGATTACGCAGTATTTT.

This clonotype was picked up a small number of times. The V gene is TRBV2, the J gene TRBJ2-3, with 8 bases fitting TRBD1. CDR1 and CDR2 (germline): SNHLY, FYNNEI. The CDR3 consists of 15 residues. The trim removed 3 bases at V and 4 bases at J, leaving 6 bases unmatched. The DNA for the CDR3 is TGTGCCAGCAGTGAGCAGGGGGCGGCGGCAGATACGCAGTATTTT. Translation: CASSEQGAAADTQYF. The entire variable domain, with the rest obtained from reference TRBV2 and TRBJ2-3, is as follows: EPEVTQTPSHQVTQMGQEVILRCVPISNHLYFYWYRQILGQKVEFLVSFYNNEISEKSEIFDDQFSVERPDGSNFTLKIRSTKLEDSAMYFCASSEQGAAADTQYFGPGTRLTVL.

This clonotype was counted between two and nine times. This chain uses TRBV5-1 with TRBJ2-5; 9 positions match TRBD2. The germline CDR1 and CDR2 sequences are SGHRS and YFSETQ. There are 18 residues in the CDR3. The V gene end was trimmed by 5 bases and the J gene end by 5 bases; junction bases not matched to a gene: 19. The CDR3: CASSRMASGTLGGETQYF. The CDR3, as DNA: TGCGCCAGCAGTCGTATGGCTAGCGGGACCCTCGGGGGGGAGACCCAGTACTTC.

The rearrangement uses TRBV12-3 or TRBV12-4 and TRBJ2-1; the D call may be TRBD1 or TRBD2 (5 bases each). V lost 7 bases and J lost 10, with 11 bases in between. The CDR3 has 11 residues. Written as DNA, the CDR3 is TGTGCCAGCATGAGGGGTGGAGAGCAGTTCTTC. This sequence encodes CASMRGGEQFF.

This clonotype has more than one count but fewer than ten. This rearrangement joins TRBV4-1 to TRBJ2-3; D uncertain. This CDR3 has 16 amino acids. Between the trimmed V and J ends, which lost 0 bases and 0 bases, there was a span of 10 bases. The germline gives CDR1 MGHRA, CDR2 YSYEKL. The CDR3 DNA reads TGCGCCAGCAGCCAAGACGCCGGGCCTAGCACAGATACGCAGTATTTT. This translates into CASSQDAGPSTDTQYF.

This chain links TRBV7-2 with TRBJ2-7; no reliable D call. Germline-derived CDR1 and CDR2 are SGHTA and FQGNSA. The CDR3 has 15 amino acids. Trimming stripped 2 bases from V and 0 bases from J, with 11 bases between. CDR3: CASSLRRNYSYEQYF. As DNA, the CDR3 is TGTGCCAGCAGCTTAAGGCGGAACTACTCCTACGAGCAGTACTTC.

The chain couples TRBV6-1 to TRBJ2-3, with D tentatively TRBD2 (5 bases). The CDR3 has 14 amino acids. Germline CDR1 reads MNHNS; CDR2 reads SASEGT. The V and J ends lost 5 bases and 6 bases respectively, with 15 bases between them. CDR3 region: CASSQTGWRDTQYF. The CDR3, as DNA: TGTGCCAGCAGTCAAACGGGGTGGCGGGATACGCAGTATTTT.